This entry lists 9 T cell receptor beta chains sequenced from one sample in a study of T cell responses to AZD1222 COVID-19 vaccine. Libraries were prepared by immunoSEQ multiplex PCR; TCRdb keeps only in-frame clonotypes and omits some of them. The data contain some 140,000 clones, 92% of them seen just once; the ten biggest clones take up about 3%. This sample comprised peripheral blood, obtained on day 0 of AZD1222 vaccination. The receptors were sampled from an adult in good health.

CDR3: CASSLVGDGTSGNTIYF. In nucleotides, the CDR3 is TGTGCCAGCAGCTTAGTCGGGGACGGCACCTCTGGAAACACCATATATTTT. V gene TRBV7-6 combines with J gene TRBJ1-3; tentatively, D is TRBD1 (5 bases). This CDR3 is 17 amino acids long. CDR1 and CDR2 from the germline V gene are SGHVS and FNYEAQ. The V and J ends lost 1 base and 0 bases respectively, with 13 bases between them.

This clone was detected only once. The rearrangement links TRBV21-1 to TRBJ2-2; the D call TRBD1 from the table was never checked on the DNA. TRBV21-1 is a known pseudogene. The CDR3 contains 14 residues. CDR3 loop: CASSNRQITGELFF. The CDR3 DNA reads TGTGCCAGCAGCAATAGACAGATCACCGGGGAGCTGTTTTTT.

The V call is TRBV5-8, the J call TRBJ2-6; possibly TRBD1 or TRBD2 for D (5 bases each). The germline gives CDR1 SGHTS, CDR2 YDEGEE. Deletions cut 5 bases from V and 9 bases from J, with 30 bases between. There are 19 residues in the CDR3. The CDR3 is CASSFLPAGTSPLGNVLTF. CDR3 nucleotide sequence: TGTGCCAGCAGTTTTCTCCCCGCCGGGACCTCACCCCTTGGCAACGTCCTGACTTTC.

The V gene is TRBV6-5, the J gene TRBJ2-5; 10 positions agree with TRBD2. With V trimmed by 2 bases and J by 4 bases, 7 bases remained unmatched. The CDR3 consists of 16 residues. Per the germline V gene, CDR1 is MNHEY and CDR2 is SVGAGI. The CDR3: CASSYRLAGQGETQYF. The CDR3 coding sequence is TGTGCCAGCAGTTACCGACTAGCGGGCCAAGGAGAGACCCAGTACTTC.

Points on this clone: Distinct nucleotide sequences in the sample also encode this CDR3. CDR3 nucleotide sequence: TGTGCCAGCAGCGTAGTAAGCGGGAGAGGGTCCTACAATGAGCAGTTCTTC. Protein sequence: CASSVVSGRGSYNEQFF. The chain couples TRBV9 to TRBJ2-1; 8 bases fit TRBD2. Looked up from germline, CDR1 is SGDLS and CDR2 is YYNGEE. V shed 0 bases and J 1 base; nucleotides not matched to a gene: 6. This CDR3 region has 17 residues.

The chain joins TRBV10-3 to TRBJ1-1, with D maybe TRBD1 (5 bases). Germline V gene data show CDR1 as ENHRY and CDR2 as SYGVKD. This CDR3 spans 13 amino acids. The V and J ends lost 6 bases and 1 base respectively, with 9 bases between them. The CDR3 sequence: CAIRGTENTEAFF. DNA for the CDR3: TGTGCCATCAGAGGGACGGAGAACACTGAAGCTTTCTTT.

The CDR3 DNA sequence: TGTGCCAGCAGCCGGCGAGTTTATTTAACTAGCGGGAGGGCCCATGAGCAGTTCTTC. Translated, it gives CASSRRVYLTSGRAHEQFF. The chain has TRBV3-1 (or the pseudogene TRBV3-2) and TRBJ2-1; 13 positions match TRBD2. J was trimmed by 8 bases and V by 4 bases; bases with no gene match: 17. This CDR3 has 19 residues. The germline gives CDR1 LGHDT, CDR2 YNNKEL (reference sequence).

The J gene is TRBJ1-2, the V gene TRBV5-6; D might be TRBD1 (5 bases). Trimming cost V 4 bases and J 4 bases, with 14 bases left between them. The CDR3 extends over 14 amino acids. In germline, CDR1 is SGHDT, CDR2 YYEEEE. CDR3 DNA sequence: TGTGCCAGCAGCCAGTTAAAGGGGTTCTATGGCTACACCTTC. As protein: CASSQLKGFYGYTF. Filled out from reference TRBV5-6 and TRBJ1-2, the complete variable domain reads DAGVTQSPTHLIKTRGQQVTLRCSPKSGHDTVSWYQQALGQGPQFIFQYYEEEERQRGNFPDRFSGHQFPNYSSELNVNALLLGDSALYLCASSQLKGFYGYTFGSGTRLTVV.

The V and J genes are TRBV9 and TRBJ2-6; tentative D call: TRBD2 (5 bases). The ends were cut back, 0 bases at V and 0 bases at J, with 13 bases in the middle. Germline lookup yields CDR1 SGDLS and CDR2 YYNGEE. The CDR3 totals 18 residues. CDR3 residues: CASSVARTPGSGANVLTF. The CDR3 nucleotides read TGTGCCAGCAGCGTAGCTCGGACTCCGGGCTCTGGGGCCAACGTCCTGACTTTC.